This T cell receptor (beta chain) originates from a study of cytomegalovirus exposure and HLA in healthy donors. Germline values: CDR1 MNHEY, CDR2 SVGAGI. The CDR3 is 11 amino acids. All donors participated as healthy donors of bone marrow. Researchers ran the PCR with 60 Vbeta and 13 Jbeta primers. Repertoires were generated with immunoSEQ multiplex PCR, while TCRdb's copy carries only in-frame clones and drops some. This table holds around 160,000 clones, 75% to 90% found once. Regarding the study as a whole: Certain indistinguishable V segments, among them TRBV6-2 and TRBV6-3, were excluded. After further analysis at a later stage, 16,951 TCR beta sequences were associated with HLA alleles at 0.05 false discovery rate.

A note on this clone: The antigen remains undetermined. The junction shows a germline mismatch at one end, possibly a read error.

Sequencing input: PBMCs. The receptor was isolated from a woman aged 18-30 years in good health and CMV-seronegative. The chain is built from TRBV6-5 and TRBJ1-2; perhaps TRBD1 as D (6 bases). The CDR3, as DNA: TGTGCCAGCATTTCAAGGGGGGGCTTGGCCTTC. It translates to CASISRGGLAF.